This TCR beta chain was sequenced during a study of blood T cell repertoires in COVID-19 (dated by TCRdb to about 2020). Describing the broader study: Samples from collaborators originated in the United States, Italy and Spain and spanned both the acute and convalescent phases of COVID-19. Samples came from the ongoing ImmuneRACE study (first 160 participants) plus 1,254 subjects from 6 global collaborators. A de-identified subject ID, COVID-19 status, age in years and sex were almost always included in the sample metadata. The repertoires were released in a freely available public database meant as a resource for research on the immune response to SARS-CoV-2. Where HLA class I and class II types were available, the types were taken from metadata supplied by the sample provider, not from assay-based typing. Subjects who had been exposed to COVID-19, were actively infected with it, or had recovered from it provided the deeply sampled blood TCRbeta repertoires that made up the dataset. The prospective study material was composed of cDNA or gDNA derived from T cells, B-cell-depleted T cells, or PBMCs.

As to this clone: The specificity of this receptor is unknown. One base away there is no much larger clone; base qualities are not given.

Collaborating institutions collected whole blood in K2EDTA tubes following their own protocols. Collaborator samples were shipped for TCRbeta analysis as frozen whole blood, isolated PBMCs, or DNA extracted from either sample type. At the junction V is shortened by 3 bases and J by 15 bases, with 18 bases in between. From the cysteine up to the phenylalanine, the CDR3 has a length of 13 residues. Solely the CDR3 DNA is kept, with 39 bases framed from the first base. CDR1 ENHRY and CDR2 SYGVKD were looked up in the germline V gene. TCRbeta CDR3 regions were amplified from genomic DNA by means of the immunoSEQ Assay, a bias-controlled multiplex PCR. For the original study's pipeline: Nucleated cell counts per sample were estimated from amplification of reference gene primers within the assay. To quantify the absolute abundance of each unique TCRbeta CDR3 rearrangement, sequence reads were collapsed and filtered. Productive Simpson clonality was computed per sample as the square root of Simpson's diversity index over productive rearrangements. TCRdb carries this immuneACCESS record with in-frame sequences only. Its versions omit some clonotypes, under half of them owing to an unresolved V gene in the studies checked, with the rest unexplained. Clone size and V and J calls were adopted from that table, with D and trimming inferred from the DNA. The sample records roughly 86,000 clones, about four fifths of which are singletons. 2% to 2.5% of the sample lies in the top ten.

The investigation overall reported the following: The amount of clinical and demographic metadata varied by source and participant and was provided uncurated.

Specimen: peripheral blood. The sequence came from a woman aged 70 to 79 with acute or convalescent COVID-19. The V and J segments used are TRBV10-3 and TRBJ2-1; TRBD2 is perhaps the D gene, given 6 matching bases. CDR3 protein: CAISEGEGGVWFF. In nucleotides, the sequence is TGTGCCATCAGTGAAGGAGAGGGCGGGGTTTGGTTCTTC.